The clone carrying this T cell receptor (beta chain) was counted between two and nine times. As yet, its antigen is unknown. The CDR3 has 14 residues. V shed 6 bases and J shed 1 base, with 12 bases lying between them. The germline CDR1 and CDR2 sequences are MNHEY and SVGAGI. This entry comes from a study of T cell responses to AZD1222 COVID-19 vaccine. Study outcomes and limitations: Donors were largely white British and mainly female; clonal diversity was possibly underestimated.

The repertoire was sequenced with immunoSEQ multiplex PCR; TCRdb's copy has only in-frame clones and lacks some. The sample includes tens of thousands of clones, nearly 90% seen only once; the top ten take 7% to 10%. The sequence was obtained from an adult who received the AZD1222 COVID-19 vaccine. Sequencing was performed on peripheral blood, taken 28 days after the second AZD1222 dose. This chain links TRBV6-5 with TRBJ1-1; D is unresolved. CDR3 DNA: TGTGCCAGCAGACGAGATACATGGAACACTGAAGCTTTCTTT. It codes for CASRRDTWNTEAFF.